This T cell receptor beta chain was recorded in a study of early T cells in non-severe SARS-CoV-2 infection. Study-level background: With bulk RNA from unsorted whole blood as input, sequencing yielded unpaired chains.

The CDR3 runs to 16 residues. Germline values: CDR1 SGHTA, CDR2 FQGTGA. V lost 5 bases and J lost 3, with 16 bases in between. This clonotype was recorded many times. Unique molecular identifiers (one per individual cDNA molecule) were attached. In TCRdb, the 5' RACE reads were re-called with MiXCR into one record per CDR3 protein. The sample gives about 44,000 distinct CDR3 sequences, roughly 6.2% of which show up once; 9.5% to 15% is in the top ten. J is TRBJ2-2 and V is TRBV7-3; D perhaps matches TRBD1 (7 bases). The source material was whole blood. The TCR originated in an adult who was a healthcare worker with PCR-confirmed SARS-CoV-2 infection or an uninfected control (not recorded which). CDR3 sequence: CASSPPGRGDTGELFF. CDR3 DNA sequence: TGTGCCAGCAGCCCGCCGGGCAGGGGGGACACCGGGGAGCTGTTTTTT.